Included here is one TCR beta chain sequence, with context. The antigen is undetermined. This sample is drawn from a study of T-cell memory formation after mild COVID-19. At the level of the study: Largely, TCR clusters stayed within a single donor. Overall study results and limits: Shrinking CD4+ clones were chiefly CM and EM; CD8+ ones were chiefly EMRA.

A single record per CDR3 protein comes from TCRdb applying MiXCR to the 5' RACE reads. Of approximately 250,000 distinct CDR3 sequences in the sample, about 16% were seen once. This CDR3 has 14 amino acids. V was clipped by 3 bases and J by 6 bases, with 13 bases between them. In germline, CDR1 is SGDLS, CDR2 YYNGEE. This chain links TRBV9 with TRBJ1-5, with D unclear. Sequenced sample: PBMCs or a T cell subset sorted from them (not recorded which). The source is a man between 18 and 29 years old who had mild COVID-19 (a few samples of this study predate the infection). Cell type and time point are not known. CDR3 residues: CASSGGTAGQPQHF. For the CDR3, the DNA is TGTGCCAGCAGCGGAGGTACTGCGGGTCAGCCCCAGCATTTT.